This T cell receptor beta chain was sequenced for a study of blood T cell repertoires in COVID-19. As for the study in general: Acute and convalescent COVID-19 samples came from the United States, Italy and Spain.

Repertoires were generated with immunoSEQ multiplex PCR, while TCRdb's copy carries only in-frame clones and drops some. Of more than 100,000 clones in the sample, about two thirds were seen once. Germline V gene lookup returns CDR1 SGHDT and CDR2 YYEEEE. CDR3 length equals 14 residues. After removal of 4 bases from V and 7 bases from J, the junction contained 8 bases not matched to a gene. Material for sequencing was peripheral blood. The chain is built from TRBV5-6 and TRBJ2-3, with 8 bases lining up with TRBD2. The clonotype originates from a human donor with acute or convalescent COVID-19. The donor label of this sample is uncertain. The CDR3 region is CASSLGLARHTQYF. The CDR3, as DNA: TGTGCCAGCAGCCTAGGACTAGCTCGTCATACGCAGTATTTT.